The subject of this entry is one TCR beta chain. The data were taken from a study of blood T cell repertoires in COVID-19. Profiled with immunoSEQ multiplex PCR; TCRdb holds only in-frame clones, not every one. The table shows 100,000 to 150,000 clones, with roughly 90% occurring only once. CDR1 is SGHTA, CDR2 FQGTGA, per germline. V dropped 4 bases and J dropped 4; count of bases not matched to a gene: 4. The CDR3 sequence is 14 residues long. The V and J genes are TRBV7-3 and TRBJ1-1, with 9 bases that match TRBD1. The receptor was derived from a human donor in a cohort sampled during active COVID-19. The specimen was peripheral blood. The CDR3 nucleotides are TGTGCCAGCAGCTCGACAGGGGGGGTCACTGAAGCTTTCTTT. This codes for CASSSTGGVTEAFF. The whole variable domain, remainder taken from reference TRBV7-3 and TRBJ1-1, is GAGVSQTPSNKVTEKGKYVELRCDPISGHTALYWYRQSLGQGPEFLIYFQGTGAADDSGLPNDRFFAVRPEGSVSTLKIQRTERGDSAVYLCASSSTGGVTEAFFGQGTRLTVV.